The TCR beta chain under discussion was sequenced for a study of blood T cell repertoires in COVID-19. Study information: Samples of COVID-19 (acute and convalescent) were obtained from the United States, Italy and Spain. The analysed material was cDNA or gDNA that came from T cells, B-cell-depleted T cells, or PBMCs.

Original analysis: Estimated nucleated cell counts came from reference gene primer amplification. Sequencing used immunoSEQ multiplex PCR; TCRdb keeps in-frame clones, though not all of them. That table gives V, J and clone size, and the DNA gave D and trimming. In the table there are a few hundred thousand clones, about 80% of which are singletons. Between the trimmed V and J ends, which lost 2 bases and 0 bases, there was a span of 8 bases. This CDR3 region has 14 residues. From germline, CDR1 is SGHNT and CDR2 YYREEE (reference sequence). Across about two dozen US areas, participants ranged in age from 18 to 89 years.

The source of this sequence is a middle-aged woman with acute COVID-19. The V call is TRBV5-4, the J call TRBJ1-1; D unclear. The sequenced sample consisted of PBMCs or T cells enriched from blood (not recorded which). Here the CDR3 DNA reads TGTGCCAGCAGCTTAGATACAGTGAACACTGAAGCTTTCTTT. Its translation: CASSLDTVNTEAFF.